Here is one T cell receptor beta chain with its context. This clonotype was picked up many times. Its antigen has not been determined. Base quality data are lacking; no much larger clone is found one base away. This sample is drawn from a study of regulatory T cells in long-lasting Graves disease (dated by TCRdb to 2020 to 2023). For the wider study: Patients with newly diagnosed Graves' disease had been on antithyroid drugs for under 3 months. Patients with persistent Graves' disease were compared with patients with newly diagnosed Graves' disease using TCR sequencing and RNA sequencing of peripheral blood. The study took place in China and was registered as a clinical trial. A total of approximately 35 samples were covered by TCR sequencing, comprising roughly 13 persistent and 20 or so newly diagnosed Graves' disease patients.

Interpreted using the paper, the time point label stands for: newly diagnosed GD, antithyroid drugs for less than 3 months. For both TCR sequencing and RNA sequencing, RNA was extracted from PBMCs in TRIzol. The diagnosis of Graves' disease followed American Thyroid Association guidelines. Patients for the study were recruited at an endocrinology department in Xi'an, China. Each patient gave about 8.1 milliliters of peripheral blood, collected in an EDTA anticoagulant tube. Ficoll Paque Plus density gradient separation was used to isolate PBMCs, and no additional T cell sorting was done. An Agilent 2100 Bioanalyzer and agarose gel were used to check RNA quality, while a NanoDrop 2000 measured RNA concentration. Overall study results and their limits: Only the TCR beta chain was sequenced and analyzed. A larger number of public clonotypes was shared among persistent patients (over 2,500) than among newly diagnosed patients (roughly 970). Persistent disease showed preferential use of TRBV28, TRBJ1-2 and TRBJ2-5, whereas newly diagnosed disease favored TRBV20-1 and TRBJ2-1. Compared with newly diagnosed patients, persistent Graves' disease patients had lower TCR Shannon entropy and fewer highly expanded clones, which suggests clonal expansion. The authors acknowledged the small sample size as a limitation that may reduce accuracy. Peripheral blood alone was examined, since thyroid tissue, which constituted the primary lesion, could not be accessed.

The protocol used for the library was multiplex PCR. Instrument on record: Illumina HiSeq 4000. To build TCR beta libraries, CDR3 regions were amplified by Arm-PCR using iRepertoire HTBI primers. PCR products were gel purified before sequencing. As for how the authors treated the data: Gene usage analysis of CDR3 amino acid clonotypes relied on the approximately 62 TRBV and 15 or so TRBJ segments identified across samples. Filtered high-quality paired reads were merged into contigs using COPE and FqMerger. BLAST was used to align contigs to IMGT TRBV, TRBD and TRBJ reference genes, and CDR3 was defined according to IMGT. Any clonotype with a frequency above 0.1% was counted as a highly expanded clone. Shannon entropy was used to measure repertoire diversity, and the Gini coefficient was used to measure V-J evenness. A clonotype found in more than one individual was treated as public. TCRdb trimmed the raw reads at Q25, called clones with MiXCR and kept productive beta chains. A single entry per CDR3 protein holds the most common genes and DNA from its merged rows. The V and J calls and clone size come from TCRdb's table, not from the authors' own analysis. This sample holds 450,000 to 700,000 distinct CDR3 sequences; about 13% were observed only once. The ten largest clones take up roughly 10% of the sample.

The germline V gene (reference sequence) supplies CDR1 SGHNT and CDR2 YYREEE. Including cysteine and phenylalanine, the CDR3 has 16 amino acids. The sequence is cut down to CDR3 DNA, 48 bases in frame from base 1. The germline ends are 16 bases apart after V is trimmed by 4 bases and J by 2 bases. Separately, the same data were catalogued under a study of T cells in Graves' hyperthyroidism and ophthalmopathy. As described in the second report: A patient counted as having stable Graves' hyperthyroidism if no progression to ophthalmopathy occurred over 18 months of follow-up. Hyperthyroidism patients were newly diagnosed, with disease duration under 2 months, and aged 18 to 65 years. Patients with uncontrolled infections, other autoimmune diseases, pregnancy or lactation were excluded. Diagnoses were established on the basis of clinical symptoms, serum thyroxine and TRAb, thyroid ultrasound, and orbital computed tomography. For the first round of RT-PCR on the TCR CDR3, the HTBI primer set was used together with the Qiagen OneStep RT-PCR kit. Most expanded thyroid clonotypes (frequency above 0.001) were also detected in blood, suggesting blood repertoires may reflect thyroid immune responses. A 13 V-J signature model separated ophthalmopathy from stable hyperthyroidism, with roughly 88% sensitivity and 81% to 82% specificity in cross-validation and 80%/75% in testing. During validation, the model predicted progression to ophthalmopathy a median of approximately 7 months ahead of onset, with 70.59% sensitivity and roughly 75% specificity. To identify distinguishing TCR V-J signatures, a discovery cohort of about 100 patients was used, comprising 40 to 45 with Graves' ophthalmopathy and around 57 with stable Graves' hyperthyroidism. Prospective prediction of ophthalmopathy was tested in an independent validation cohort of fewer than 20 hyperthyroidism patients and some 17 patients who later progressed to ophthalmopathy. The approximately 100 discovery patients were divided at random into training and test sets in a 7:3 ratio. The study also compared thyroid tissue and blood T-cell repertoires from five or six Graves' hyperthyroidism patients. After sampling, hyperthyroidism patients received methimazole starting at 30 mg daily, and ophthalmopathy patients received high-dose intravenous methylprednisolone. Libraries were constructed in a second round of multiplex PCR, after which size selection and purification were carried out. Libraries were sequenced paired-end with 100 bp reads on an Illumina HiSeq2000. SOAPnuke was used to process the raw data, with reads discarded if the reads contained adapters or uncalled bases, had a mean Phred below 15, or lacked an exact constant-primer or identifier match. COPE v1.2.5 was used to merge high-quality paired reads, and clonotypes were defined as unique nucleotide sequences. MiTCR v1.1 was used to align the clonotypes against IMGT TRBV, TRBD and TRBJ reference segments. Analysis was restricted to V-J combinations with a frequency above 0.0001, which covered roughly 99% of repertoires. The TCS score was defined as the ratio of F50 (clonal expansion) to E x V (chaos), calculated using BLOSUM62-based TCRdist between CDR3 peptides within each V-J. Welch's t-statistics and random forest reduced around 550 V-J features to 13, which were used in a naive Bayes classifier (R e1071). Sample size was not statistically predetermined, and investigators were not blinded to group allocation. The paper reports TCR Vbeta CDR3 sequencing of 135 peripheral blood samples: some 44 ophthalmopathy, over 70 hyperthyroidism and some 17 progressor patients.

The input for sequencing was peripheral blood mononuclear cells (PBMCs), taken at new diagnosis, from a patient treated with antithyroid drugs. The sequence was collected from a man younger than 45 with Graves disease. Donor details come from another sample of the same person, matched by shared clones. The V and J segments used are TRBV5-4 and TRBJ2-1; TRBD1 could be the D gene, as 8 bases match. The DNA is as follows: TGTGCCAGCAGCACTAAAGCGGGACAGGCCTACAATGAGCAGTTCTTC. It translates as CASSTKAGQAYNEQFF. Reference TRBV5-4 and TRBJ2-1 genes cover what lies past the CDR3, so the full variable domain is ETGVTQSPTHLIKTRGQQVTLRCSSQSGHNTVSWYQQALGQGPQFIFQYYREEENGRGNFPPRFSGLQFPNYSSELNVNALELDDSALYLCASSTKAGQAYNEQFFGPGTRLTVL.